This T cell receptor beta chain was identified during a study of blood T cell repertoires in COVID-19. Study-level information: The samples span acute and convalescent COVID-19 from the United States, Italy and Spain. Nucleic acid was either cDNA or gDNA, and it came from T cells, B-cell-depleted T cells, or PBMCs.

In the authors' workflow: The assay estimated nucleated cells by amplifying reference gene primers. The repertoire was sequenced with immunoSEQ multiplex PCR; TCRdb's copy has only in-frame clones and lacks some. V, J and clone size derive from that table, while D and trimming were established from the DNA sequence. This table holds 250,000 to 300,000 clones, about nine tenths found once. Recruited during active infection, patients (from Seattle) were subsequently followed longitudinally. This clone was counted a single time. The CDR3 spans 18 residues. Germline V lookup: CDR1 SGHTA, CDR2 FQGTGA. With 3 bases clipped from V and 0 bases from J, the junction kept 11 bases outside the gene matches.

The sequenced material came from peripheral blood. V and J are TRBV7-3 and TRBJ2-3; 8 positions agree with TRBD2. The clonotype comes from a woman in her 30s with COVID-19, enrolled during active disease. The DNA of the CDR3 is TGTGCCAGCAGCTTGAGGGCCAGTAGCGGGACTAGCACAGATACGCAGTATTTT. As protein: CASSLRASSGTSTDTQYF.